These 22 T cell receptor beta chains share one sample of origin, sequenced in a study of T cell repertoires in cytomegalovirus infection. For these TCRs, the target antigens are not known. TCRdb reanalysed the reads using MiXCR and keeps one entry per CDR3 protein. The sample contains approximately 43,000 distinct CDR3 sequences, 20% of which appear only once. Sequencing was carried out using PBMCs, sequenced either directly or after in vitro stimulation (not recorded which). These receptors all stem from a human donor in good health (CMV status not recorded). Some clones in this sample may be carry-over from other donors' samples.

In its sample, this clonotype was seen many times. The chain has TRBV12-3 or TRBV12-4 and TRBJ1-5; TRBD1 matches at 7 bases. CDR3 size: 14 residues. V dropped 3 bases and J dropped 6; count of bases not matched to a gene: 5. The CDR3 coding sequence is TGTGCCAGCAGTTTCGAGGGGGCCCTTCAGCCCCAGCATTTT. Its translation: CASSFEGALQPQHF.

This clonotype has a count of ten or more. The CDR3 sequence is CASSLKSGVNEQFF. The CDR3 DNA is TGTGCCAGCAGCTTAAAGAGCGGGGTGAATGAGCAGTTCTTC. This chain links TRBV7-2 with TRBJ2-1, with TRBD2 matching over 7 bases. CDR3 size: 14 residues. V gave up 2 bases and J gave up 7 bases; unmatched junction bases: 5. Germline assignment: CDR1 SGHTA and CDR2 FQGNSA.

The V gene is TRBV6-2 or TRBV6-3, the J gene TRBJ2-3; 12 bases match TRBD2. J was trimmed by 9 bases and V by 6 bases; bases with no gene match: 13. CDR3 length: 16 residues. From germline, CDR1 is MNHEY and CDR2 SVGEGT. DNA for the CDR3: TGTGCCAGCAGATTGGGACTAGCGGGTGCATCCGGGACGCAGTATTTT. Its protein is CASRLGLAGASGTQYF.

This chain connects TRBV10-3 to TRBJ2-2, with D possibly TRBD2 on 6 matching bases. V was pared by 1 base and J by 5 bases, with 11 bases between. The CDR3 has 15 residues. In germline, CDR1 is ENHRY, CDR2 SYGVKD. CDR3 amino acids: CAISEFERGTGELFF. Written as DNA, the CDR3 is TGTGCCATCAGTGAGTTTGAACGGGGGACCGGGGAGCTGTTTTTT.

The chain has TRBV6-5 and TRBJ2-1; the match to TRBD2 covers 7 bases. After removal of 6 bases from V and 9 bases from J, the junction contained 8 bases not matched to a gene. CDR3 size: 13 residues. From germline, CDR1 is MNHEY and CDR2 SVGAGI. CDR3 nucleotide sequence: TGTGCCAGCAGGCGCGGGAGAGAGGGTGAGCAGTTCTTC. It encodes CASRRGREGEQFF.

About this clonotype itself: Possible read error: a much larger clone is one base away. The chain combines TRBV7-8 with TRBJ1-1; D may be TRBD1 (5 bases). The CDR3 runs 15 residues. Germline assignment: CDR1 SGHVS and CDR2 FQNEAQ. V was pared by 3 bases and J by 4 bases, with 15 bases between. CDR3 protein: CASSFYGDAGTEAFF. The CDR3 DNA follows: TGTGCCAGCAGCTTTTATGGGGACGCGGGCACTGAAGCTTTCTTT.

This clonotype was recorded at least ten times. The gene calls are TRBV7-2 and TRBJ2-3; D possibly corresponds to TRBD1 (6 bases). Germline CDR1 and CDR2: SGHTA and FQGNSA. Trimming took off 3 bases at V and 4 bases at J, with 20 bases between the two ends. CDR3 length equals 17 residues. CDR3 DNA sequence: TGTGCCAGCAGCTTCGCGGGCTTAACAGGGCCCTCAGATACGCAGTATTTT. Translation: CASSFAGLTGPSDTQYF.

V gene TRBV19 combines with J gene TRBJ2-2; tentatively, D is TRBD2 (6 bases). The CDR3 loop spans 12 amino acids. Germline values: CDR1 LNHDA, CDR2 SQIVND (reference sequence). V was trimmed by 9 bases and J by 5 bases, leaving 10 bases between them. The CDR3 DNA follows: TGTGCCAGCAGGGACTTAACCGGGGAGCTGTTTTTT. Encoded protein: CASRDLTGELFF.

This clonotype came up many times. V and J are TRBV10-3 and TRBJ2-3, with D unclear. V lost 0 bases to trimming and J lost 1 base, with 5 bases between them. This CDR3 has 14 residues. Per the germline V gene, CDR1 is ENHRY and CDR2 is SYGVKD. The CDR3 protein is CAISESMGTDTQYF. The CDR3 DNA reads as TGTGCCATCAGTGAGTCAATGGGCACAGATACGCAGTATTTT.

Note on this clonotype: This may arise from a read error, as a much more abundant clone is one base away. This rearrangement joins TRBV11-2 to TRBJ1-1, with D unclear. The germline V gene encodes CDR1 SGHAT and CDR2 FQNNGV. The CDR3 has 14 residues. CDR3 in DNA: TGTGACAGCAGCTTACGGAGAAGAGGCACTGAAGCTTTCTTT. This encodes CDSSLRRRGTEAFF.

This chain links TRBV7-9 with TRBJ2-7; D unclear. CDR3 length: 14 amino acids. Germline V lookup: CDR1 SEHNR, CDR2 FQNEAQ (reference sequence). V was clipped by 1 base and J by 2 bases, with 9 bases between them. DNA of the CDR3: TGTGCCAGCAGCTTAGATACAGAAGCCTACGAGCAGTACTTC. It specifies CASSLDTEAYEQYF.

This clonotype was picked up a small number of times. The chain couples TRBV12-3 or TRBV12-4 to TRBJ2-7; the match to TRBD2 covers 7 bases. The CDR3 runs to 12 residues. Trimming cost V 7 bases and J 7 bases; bases outside gene matches: 7. In DNA form, the CDR3 reads TGTGCCAGCACCTTGGGGGGGGGAGAGCAGTACTTC. Protein: CASTLGGGEQYF.

The table lists this clonotype with a few counts. This chain joins TRBV18 and TRBJ2-1; TRBD1 agrees at 7 bases. Germline CDR1 reads KGHSH; CDR2 reads LQKENI. The trim removed 3 bases at V and 4 bases at J, leaving 6 bases unmatched. The CDR3 runs 15 residues. The CDR3 region has the DNA TGTGCCAGCTCACCCACGACAGGGACGTACAATGAGCAGTTCTTC. It encodes CASSPTTGTYNEQFF.

This clonotype was counted at least ten times. The rearrangement uses TRBV5-1 and TRBJ2-7; maybe TRBD1 (5 bases). The V end was cut by 5 bases, the J end by 3 bases, with 12 bases between. Germline V gives CDR1 SGHRS, CDR2 YFSETQ. The CDR3 runs to 13 residues. The chain's CDR3 is CASSIDSYYEQYF. The CDR3 nucleotides read TGCGCCAGCAGTATCGACAGTTACTACGAGCAGTACTTC.

This clonotype was counted many times. The chain is built from TRBV20-1 and TRBJ2-1, with 11 bases identical to TRBD2. This CDR3 has 19 residues. CDR1 and CDR2 (germline): DFQATT, SNEGSKA (reference sequence). V gave up 5 bases and J gave up 1 base; unmatched junction bases: 16. The CDR3: CSARSFQGTSGQSYNEQFF. The CDR3 DNA reads as TGCAGTGCTCGGTCTTTTCAGGGGACTAGCGGCCAATCCTACAATGAGCAGTTCTTC.

In its sample, this clonotype was seen many times. The V call is TRBV6-1, the J call TRBJ2-5; TRBD2 is a possible D gene (5 bases). V was pared by 5 bases and J by 7 bases, with 14 bases between. CDR3 size: 13 residues. Germline V lookup: CDR1 MNHNS, CDR2 SASEGT. CDR3 residues: CASSSPTEVTQYF. The CDR3 nucleotides are TGTGCCAGCAGTTCTCCCACGGAGGTGACCCAGTACTTC.

V gene TRBV28 combines with J gene TRBJ1-2; no firm D call. The CDR3 runs to 14 residues. CDR1 and CDR2 from the germline V gene are MDHEN and SYDVKM. V dropped 1 base and J dropped 7 bases, with 13 bases sitting between them. CDR3 amino acids: CASSLLGQAGGYTF. CDR3 in DNA: TGTGCCAGCAGTTTATTAGGCCAGGCAGGTGGCTACACCTTC.

In its sample, this clonotype was seen many times. The chain carries TRBV5-1 and TRBJ1-1; possibly TRBD1 for D (6 bases). With 4 bases removed from V and 0 bases from J, the gap between germline ends came to 10 bases. The CDR3 is 14 residues long. Germline CDR1 is SGHRS and CDR2 is YFSETQ. The DNA for the CDR3 is TGCGCCAGCAGCACAGGGAACATGAACACTGAAGCTTTCTTT. It specifies CASSTGNMNTEAFF.

V and J are TRBV7-2 and TRBJ1-4; 7 bases are a match to TRBD1. CDR1 is SGHTA, CDR2 FQGNSA, per germline. With 3 bases clipped from V and 4 bases from J, the junction kept 5 bases outside the gene matches. The CDR3 covers 15 residues. The chain's CDR3 is CASSFRTGVNEKLFF. CDR3 bases: TGTGCCAGCAGCTTTAGGACAGGAGTTAATGAAAAACTGTTTTTT.

This clonotype showed up just a few times. The chain carries TRBV20-1 and TRBJ2-3; D call uncertain. Deletions cut 3 bases from V and 2 bases from J, with 12 bases between. The CDR3 contains 14 residues. Germline V CDR1 and CDR2: DFQATT, SNEGSKA (reference sequence). In DNA form, the CDR3 reads TGCAGTGCTAGGGCTCGTACAATCACAGATACGCAGTATTTT. It encodes CSARARTITDTQYF.

The rearrangement links TRBV27 to TRBJ2-4; TRBD1 agrees at 8 bases. V gave up 11 bases and J gave up 3 bases; unmatched junction bases: 33. The CDR3 totals 22 residues. The germline V gene has CDR1 MNHEY and CDR2 SMNVEV (reference sequence). The chain's CDR3 is CAPLLIEPKDRVWKTNKNIQYF. Written as DNA, the CDR3 is TGTGCCCCCTTACTAATAGAACCAAAGGACAGGGTGTGGAAAACAAACAAAAACATTCAGTACTTC.

This clonotype occurred a few times. The genes are TRBV5-5 and TRBJ1-4, with D possibly TRBD1 on 5 matching bases. The CDR3 covers 15 residues. Germline CDR1 and CDR2: SGHKS and YYEKEE (reference sequence). The V end lost 3 bases, the J end lost 0 bases, and 9 bases lay between the germline ends. CDR3 in amino acids: CASSWGLATNEKLFF. The CDR3 nucleotides read TGTGCCAGCAGCTGGGGACTCGCAACTAATGAAAAACTGTTTTTT.